This T cell receptor (beta chain) was recorded in a study of blood T cell repertoires in COVID-19. Whole-study context: T cells, B-cell-depleted T cells, or PBMCs supplied cDNA or gDNA.

Here immunoSEQ multiplex PCR was the method, and the copy in TCRdb shows in-frame clones only, minus some. The table shows 250,000 to 400,000 clones, with about 91% occurring only once. Seattle patients were enrolled during active infection and followed longitudinally. Germline-derived CDR1 and CDR2 are SEHNR and FQNEAQ (reference sequence). CDR3 length equals 15 residues. Trimming cost V 5 bases and J 7 bases, with 15 bases left between them. V gene TRBV7-9 combines with J gene TRBJ1-6; D is perhaps TRBD1 (5 bases). The sequencing sample was made of peripheral blood. The sequence was obtained from a woman in her 30s with COVID-19, enrolled during active disease. The CDR3 region is CASSTRDWGNSPLHF. CDR3 nucleotide sequence: TGTGCCAGCAGCACTCGGGACTGGGGAAATTCACCCCTCCACTTT.